These 18 T cell receptor beta chains came from one sample sequenced in a study of T cell repertoires in aging, cancer and after chemotherapy. A mixed TRB-A/B primer pool amplified rearranged TRB by multiplex touch-down PCR. Using its own MiXCR run on the multiplex PCR reads, TCRdb lists one record per CDR3 protein. Here the sample spans more than 10,000 distinct CDR3 sequences, around 21% being singletons. The template was genomic DNA from peripheral blood, not RNA. Input material: blood. These receptors came from a human donor in good health.

This clonotype occurred once. V usage is TRBV9 and J usage is TRBJ2-3; 12 positions agree with TRBD2. V trimming: 2 bases; J trimming: 1 base; junction bases outside the gene matches: 8. The CDR3 has 18 amino acids. Germline V lookup: CDR1 SGDLS, CDR2 YYNGEE. CDR3 coding DNA: TGTGCCAGCAGCGTGGGGCTAGCGGGGGGGCCTGGCACAGATACGCAGTATTTT. It is translated as CASSVGLAGGPGTDTQYF.

There are a few counts of this clonotype. The chain is built from TRBV4-1 and TRBJ2-2, with 14 bases fitting TRBD2. The CDR3 runs 19 residues. V gave up 4 bases and J gave up 8 bases; unmatched junction bases: 15. Per germline, CDR1 MGHRA and CDR2 YSYEKL. The DNA for the CDR3 is TGCGCCAGCAGCCGTTTTTGGACTAGCGGGGGGACCAGTCCTGGGGAGCTGTTTTTT. Its translation: CASSRFWTSGGTSPGELFF.

Only a few counts were recorded for this clonotype. The CDR3 sequence is CASSFGRPDGNTIYF. The CDR3 DNA follows: TGTGCCAGCAGCTTCGGGCGGCCAGACGGAAACACCATATATTTT. The chain has TRBV13 and TRBJ1-3, with unresolved D. The CDR3 covers 15 residues. In germline, CDR1 is PRHDT, CDR2 FYEKMQ (reference sequence). V lost 3 bases and J 4 bases, leaving 13 bases between the germline ends.

Of note for this clonotype: A much larger clone sits a single nucleotide away, making a read error possible. V and J are TRBV6-1 and TRBJ1-2; maybe TRBD1 (6 bases). The CDR3 consists of 15 residues. Trimming took 5 bases from V and 7 from J, leaving 20 bases between them. Germline lookup yields CDR1 MNHNS and CDR2 SASEGT. The CDR3 here is CASSTAGGAPGGYTF. Written as DNA, the CDR3 is TGTGCCAGCAGTACTGCTGGGGGGGCGCCCGGTGGCTACACCTTC.

A word on this clonotype: One base away lies a much larger clone, so this may be a sequencing read error. This chain uses TRBV6-5 with TRBJ1-1; TRBD1 aligns across 7 bases. CDR1 and CDR2 from the germline V gene are MNHEY and SVGAGI. The CDR3 sequence is 17 residues long. In DNA, the CDR3 is TGTGCCAGCAGTTACTCGAAACAGGGGATAATGAAGACTGAAGCTTTCTTT. This codes for CASSYSKQGIMKTEAFF.

The V call is TRBV27, the J call TRBJ1-5; TRBD1 might be the D (5 bases). Germline assignment: CDR1 MNHEY and CDR2 SMNVEV (reference sequence). The CDR3 has 14 residues. The germline V and J ends were trimmed by 2 bases and 8 bases, with 13 bases remaining between them. Here the CDR3 DNA reads TGTGCCAGCAGTTTAGGGCAGGGTACGGAGCCCCAGCATTTT. It codes for CASSLGQGTEPQHF.

V and J are TRBV7-3 and TRBJ2-1, with 7 bases aligning to TRBD1. Germline CDR1 is SGHTA and CDR2 is FQGTGA. The CDR3 has 16 amino acids. Trimming took 5 bases from V and 2 from J; bases not matched to a gene: 9. The CDR3 DNA reads TGTGCCAGCAGCCAGGCCGGACAGGCCCCCTACAATGAGCAGTTCTTC. Encoded protein: CASSQAGQAPYNEQFF.

This clonotype was recorded at least ten times. V usage is TRBV14 and J usage is TRBJ2-7, with D possibly being TRBD2 (5 bases). This CDR3 spans 14 amino acids. The germline V and J ends were trimmed by 1 base and 3 bases, with 10 bases remaining between them. The germline CDR1 and CDR2 sequences are SGHDN and FVKESK. CDR3 sequence: CASSQVGGLYEQYF. The DNA of the CDR3 is TGTGCCAGCAGCCAAGTCGGCGGACTCTACGAGCAGTACTTC.

The rearrangement links TRBV20-1 to TRBJ2-1; 9 nucleotides line up with TRBD2. This CDR3 spans 12 amino acids. The ends lost 8 bases at V and 4 bases at J; junction bases unmatched: 3. CDR1 is DFQATT, CDR2 SNEGSKA, per germline (reference sequence). Written as DNA, the CDR3 is TGCAGTACCGGACTAGCGTACAATGAGCAGTTCTTC. It encodes CSTGLAYNEQFF.

CDR3 in DNA: TGCGCCAGCAGCCAAGAAAGGGTCACTGAAGCTTTCTTT. Its translation: CASSQERVTEAFF. The chain carries TRBV4-3 and TRBJ1-1; the D is unclear. Per the germline V gene, CDR1 is LGHNA and CDR2 is YSLEER. This CDR3 region has 13 residues. V dropped 0 bases and J dropped 4 bases, with 6 bases sitting between them.

Turning to this clonotype: At one end, the junction sequence differs from germline, possibly due to a read error. V usage is TRBV13 and J usage is TRBJ1-4; possibly TRBD1 for D (6 bases). The length of the CDR3 is 14 residues. Germline-derived CDR1 and CDR2 are PRHDT and FYEKMQ (reference sequence). CDR3 loop: CASSVGGDREKLFF. Written as DNA, the CDR3 is TGTGCCAGCAGCGTAGGGGGGGATCGAGAAAAACTGTTTTTT.

This clonotype is labeled as medium-sized. This chain joins TRBV20-1 and TRBJ2-3; TRBD2 aligns across 12 bases. The V gene end was trimmed by 5 bases and the J gene end by 2 bases; junction bases not matched to a gene: 8. There are 16 residues in the CDR3. CDR1 is DFQATT, CDR2 SNEGSKA, per germline (reference sequence). The CDR3 spells CSARGLAGNFTDTQYF. CDR3 nucleotide sequence: TGCAGTGCTCGTGGACTAGCGGGGAACTTCACAGATACGCAGTATTTT.

There are a few counts of this clonotype. The rearrangement uses TRBV20-1 and TRBJ1-5; D unresolved. Looked up from germline, CDR1 is DFQATT and CDR2 is SNEGSKA (reference sequence). V lost 1 base, J lost 7 bases, and 14 bases lay in between. This CDR3 is built from 14 residues. Here the CDR3 reads CSARVLGVGQPQHF. The CDR3, as DNA: TGCAGTGCTAGAGTCCTCGGGGTCGGACAGCCCCAGCATTTT.

The rearrangement uses TRBV20-1 and TRBJ1-1; possibly TRBD1 for D (6 bases). Trimming took 1 base from V and 0 from J, leaving 15 bases between them. Looked up from germline, CDR1 is DFQATT and CDR2 is SNEGSKA (reference sequence). The CDR3 totals 16 residues. CDR3 in DNA: TGCAGTGCTAGAGGGGGGGCAGTTTACTTGAACACTGAAGCTTTCTTT. Encoded protein: CSARGGAVYLNTEAFF.

This clonotype was observed once. The chain is built from TRBV28 and TRBJ1-1, with 7 bases identical to TRBD1. With 3 bases clipped from V and 5 bases from J, the junction kept 9 bases outside the gene matches. Germline CDR1 and CDR2: MDHEN and SYDVKM. The CDR3 is 15 residues long. The CDR3 DNA is TGTGCCAGCAGTTTGTGGGTACAGGGGTCGACTGAAGCTTTCTTT. Translating gives CASSLWVQGSTEAFF.

This sequence joins TRBV6-2 or TRBV6-3 and TRBJ2-5; a weak D match, TRBD2 (6 bases). This CDR3 has 14 residues. Trimming removed 7 bases at V and 1 base at J, with 13 bases between. The germline V gene has CDR1 MNHEY and CDR2 SVGEGT. The CDR3 DNA reads as TGTGCCAGCACCGACGGAGGGGTCCAAGAGACCCAGTACTTC. The encoded protein is CASTDGGVQETQYF.

This clonotype was detected a few times. The chain links TRBV20-1 to TRBJ2-3; D may match TRBD1 or TRBD2 (5 bases each). V lost 3 bases, J lost 0 bases, and 7 bases lay in between. CDR3 length equals 13 residues. Per germline, CDR1 DFQATT and CDR2 SNEGSKA (reference sequence). The CDR3 loop reads CSASRDSTDTQYF. The CDR3 coding sequence is TGCAGTGCTAGTCGGGACAGCACAGATACGCAGTATTTT.

This clonotype was counted at least ten times. This chain's CDR3 is CSARLGGHGQYF. The DNA of the CDR3 is TGCAGTGCCCGGCTAGGGGGTCATGGGCAGTACTTC. V is TRBV20-1 and J is TRBJ2-7, with a possible D match to TRBD1 (6 bases). The CDR3 is made up of 12 amino acids. Germline-derived CDR1 and CDR2 are DFQATT and SNEGSKA (reference sequence). V lost 6 bases, J lost 9 bases, and 18 bases lay in between.